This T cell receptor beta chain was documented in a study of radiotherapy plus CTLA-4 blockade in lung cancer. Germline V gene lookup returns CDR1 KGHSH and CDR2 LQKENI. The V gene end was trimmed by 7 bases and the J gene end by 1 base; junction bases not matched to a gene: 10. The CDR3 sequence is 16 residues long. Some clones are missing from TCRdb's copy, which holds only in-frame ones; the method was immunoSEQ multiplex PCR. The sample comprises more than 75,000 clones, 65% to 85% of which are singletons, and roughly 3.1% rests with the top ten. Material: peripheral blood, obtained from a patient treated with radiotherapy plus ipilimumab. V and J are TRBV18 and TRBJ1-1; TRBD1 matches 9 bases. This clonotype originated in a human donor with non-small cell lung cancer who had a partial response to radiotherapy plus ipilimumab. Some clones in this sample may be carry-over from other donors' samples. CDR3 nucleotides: TGTGCCAGCTGCCGGGACAGGGAGGCCCCGAACACTGAAGCTTTCTTT. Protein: CASCRDREAPNTEAFF.